These 28 T cell receptor beta chains came from one sample sequenced in a study of Graves' ophthalmopathy and Graves' hyperthyroidism. The authors amplified TCR beta CDR3 regions, and they did so from RNA transcripts for repertoire sequencing. The first round was an RT-PCR with HTBI primers, and the second round was a multiplex PCR. TCRdb fed the multiplex PCR reads into MiXCR, producing one record per CDR3 protein. Here the sample spans under 200,000 distinct CDR3 sequences, over 35% being singletons. Sample: peripheral blood. These receptors came from a woman in her thirties or forties with Graves' ophthalmopathy.

This clonotype occurred many times. The gene calls are TRBV12-3 or TRBV12-4 and TRBJ1-5; D is uncertain. The CDR3 is 15 amino acids. The ends were cut back, 0 bases at V and 6 bases at J, with 12 bases in the middle. Written as DNA, the CDR3 is TGTGCCAGCAGTTTAGCGATAGGGCCGGGTCAGCCCCAGCATTTT. Protein product: CASSLAIGPGQPQHF.

This clonotype was seen ten or more times. This sequence joins TRBV20-1 and TRBJ2-7; D is unresolved. The ends were cut back, 0 bases at V and 3 bases at J, with 12 bases in the middle. CDR1 DFQATT and CDR2 SNEGSKA come from the germline V gene (reference sequence). The CDR3 consists of 14 residues. CDR3 residues: CSAREPVSGYEQYF. CDR3 nucleotides: TGCAGTGCTAGAGAGCCAGTTTCTGGCTACGAGCAGTACTTC.

In this sample, this clonotype turned up many times. This sequence joins TRBV20-1 and TRBJ2-3, with D uncertain. The CDR3 has 14 residues. Germline loops: CDR1 DFQATT, CDR2 SNEGSKA (reference sequence). The V gene lost 3 bases and the J gene lost 0 bases, with 10 bases spanning the gap. The CDR3 sequence: CSASGQGSTDTQYF. DNA of the CDR3: TGCAGTGCTAGTGGCCAAGGGAGCACAGATACGCAGTATTTT.

CDR3 nucleotides: TGTGCCAGCATACCGACAGGGGGAAGTTCACCCCTCCACTTT. As protein: CASIPTGGSSPLHF. The V gene is TRBV6-1, the J gene TRBJ1-6; 9 bases are shared with TRBD1. Trimming removed 7 bases from V and 9 bases from J; junction bases left unmatched: 7. CDR1 and CDR2 (germline): MNHNS, SASEGT. The CDR3 is made up of 14 amino acids.

In its sample, this clonotype was seen many times. This sequence joins TRBV3-1 and TRBJ2-7; no clear D gene. Per the germline V gene, CDR1 is LGHDT and CDR2 is YNNKEL (reference sequence). V lost 1 base, J lost 4 bases, and 8 bases lay in between. This CDR3 is built from 13 residues. CDR3 sequence reads: CASSQVLGYEQYF. Written as DNA, the CDR3 is TGTGCCAGCAGCCAAGTGCTCGGGTACGAGCAGTACTTC.

This clonotype was observed many times. This chain connects TRBV2 to TRBJ2-6, with D hard to call. Germline lookup yields CDR1 SNHLY and CDR2 FYNNEI. The CDR3 runs to 16 residues. Trimming removed 4 bases from V and 4 bases from J, with 14 bases in between. The CDR3 sequence: CASSVSPAGGANVLTF. DNA for the CDR3: TGTGCCAGCAGTGTGTCGCCCGCTGGCGGGGCCAACGTCCTGACTTTC.

This chain joins TRBV6-2 or TRBV6-3 and TRBJ1-1, with a tentative D call TRBD1 (6 bases). The germline V and J ends were trimmed by 6 bases and 6 bases, with 17 bases remaining between them. CDR3 size: 14 residues. Germline-derived CDR1 and CDR2 are MNHEY and SVGEGT. In nucleotides, the CDR3 is TGTGCCAGCAGACCGCAGGGGTCGGACGCTGAAGCTTTCTTT. It is translated as CASRPQGSDAEAFF.

This clonotype was recorded only once. The chain recombines TRBV6-4 with TRBJ2-2; 8 positions agree with TRBD2. The length of the CDR3 is 14 residues. The V and J ends lost 8 bases and 4 bases, in that order; junction bases with no gene match: 6. The germline V gene has CDR1 MRHNA and CDR2 SNTAGT. The CDR3 is CASRGLAATGELFF. In DNA, the CDR3 is TGTGCCAGCCGCGGACTAGCAGCCACCGGGGAGCTGTTTTTT.

The rearrangement joins TRBV18 to TRBJ1-1; TRBD1 aligns across 8 bases. The CDR3 runs 14 residues. Germline V gene sequence: CDR1 KGHSH, CDR2 LQKENI. With 3 bases clipped from V and 5 bases from J, the junction kept 5 bases outside the gene matches. The CDR3 bases are TGTGCCAGCTCACCGCAGGGGGCCGAAACTGAAGCTTTCTTT. It yields the protein CASSPQGAETEAFF. The full variable domain, completed using reference TRBV18 and TRBJ1-1, is NAGVMQNPRHLVRRRGQEARLRCSPMKGHSHVYWYRQLPEEGLKFMVYLQKENIIDESGMPKERFSAEFPKEGPSILRIQQVVRGDSAAYFCASSPQGAETEAFFGQGTRLTVV.

The V call is TRBV12-3 or TRBV12-4, the J call TRBJ2-7; weak D call: TRBD1 (6 bases). CDR3 length: 11 residues. Trimming pared 5 bases from V and 7 bases from J, leaving 9 bases between. The chain's CDR3 is CASSPGEEQYF. CDR3 bases: TGTGCCAGCAGTCCAGGGGAAGAGCAGTACTTC.

This clonotype was counted ten times or more. This chain joins TRBV6-1 and TRBJ1-1, with TRBD1 matching 7 bases. CDR1 is MNHNS and CDR2 is SASEGT in the germline V gene. CDR3 length equals 12 residues. Trimming at V came to 8 bases and at J to 2 bases, leaving 2 bases not matched to a gene. CDR3 in DNA: TGTGCCAGCGGGACAGTCAACACTGAAGCTTTCTTT. Its translation: CASGTVNTEAFF.

This chain uses TRBV7-2 with TRBJ2-7; D is unclear. V lost 2 bases and J 0 bases, leaving 11 bases between the germline ends. The CDR3 length is 15 residues. Germline lookup yields CDR1 SGHTA and CDR2 FQGNSA. The CDR3 spells CASSLFQASSYEQYF. The CDR3, as DNA: TGTGCCAGCAGCTTATTCCAGGCGAGCTCCTACGAGCAGTACTTC.

In this sample, this clonotype turned up many times. The chain is built from TRBV19 and TRBJ1-1; D uncertain. The germline CDR1 and CDR2 sequences are LNHDA and SQIVND (reference sequence). The CDR3 is 14 residues long. V was cut by 4 bases and J by 4 bases, with 13 bases left in between. The CDR3 region has the DNA TGTGCCAGTAGTACTGGCCGTACGGGCACTGAAGCTTTCTTT. Amino acid sequence: CASSTGRTGTEAFF.

This clonotype showed up many times. The chain recombines TRBV4-1 with TRBJ2-5, with a possible D match to TRBD1 (5 bases). CDR1 and CDR2 (germline): MGHRA, YSYEKL. This CDR3 comprises 15 residues. The V end was cut by 1 base, the J end by 4 bases, with 13 bases between. The CDR3 is CASSQGRQGGETQYF. The CDR3 DNA follows: TGCGCCAGCAGCCAAGGTCGGCAGGGCGGAGAGACCCAGTACTTC.

This clonotype has a count of ten or more. V usage is TRBV15 and J usage is TRBJ1-5; D gene unclear. The V gene lost 1 base and the J gene lost 5 bases, with 9 bases spanning the gap. CDR1 is LNHNV, CDR2 YYDKDF, per germline (reference sequence). The CDR3 is made up of 14 amino acids. CDR3 residues: CATSRATDYQPQHF. Here the CDR3 DNA reads TGTGCCACCAGCAGAGCGACGGATTATCAGCCCCAGCATTTT. The full variable domain, with the rest looked up from reference TRBV15 and TRBJ1-5, is DAMVIQNPRYQVTQFGKPVTLSCSQTLNHNVMYWYQQKSSQAPKLLFHYYDKDFNNEADTPDNFQSRRPNTSFCFLDIRSPGLGDTAMYLCATSRATDYQPQHFGDGTRLSIL.

This clonotype was observed many times. The chain couples TRBV28 to TRBJ1-1; no clear D. Germline loops: CDR1 MDHEN, CDR2 SYDVKM. This CDR3 contains 12 residues. Trimming cost V 5 bases and J 1 base, with 5 bases left between them. CDR3 region: CASSTPNTEAFF. Written as DNA, the CDR3 is TGTGCCAGCAGTACACCGAACACTGAAGCTTTCTTT.

Only a few counts were recorded for this clonotype. This chain uses TRBV28 with TRBJ2-7, with TRBD2 matching 10 bases. This CDR3 comprises 15 residues. With V trimmed by 1 base and J by 6 bases, 6 bases remained unmatched. The germline V gene has CDR1 MDHEN and CDR2 SYDVKM. The chain's CDR3 is CASSLYASGRGEQYF. CDR3 coding DNA: TGTGCCAGCAGTTTATACGCTAGCGGGAGAGGCGAGCAGTACTTC. Drawing the rest from reference TRBV28 and TRBJ2-7, the complete variable domain is DVKVTQSSRYLVKRTGEKVFLECVQDMDHENMFWYRQDPGLGLRLIYFSYDVKMKEKGDIPEGYSVSREKKERFSLILESASTNQTSMYLCASSLYASGRGEQYFGPGTRLTVT.

The chain links TRBV6-5 to TRBJ2-7, with D uncertain. Trimming cost V 4 bases and J 0 bases, with 10 bases left between them. CDR3 size: 14 residues. Per germline, CDR1 MNHEY and CDR2 SVGAGI. CDR3 DNA sequence: TGTGCCAGCAGTTTTGAACCGAGCTCCTACGAGCAGTACTTC. Protein: CASSFEPSSYEQYF.

This clonotype was recorded at least ten times. The chain links TRBV30 to TRBJ1-5; D is perhaps TRBD1 (5 bases). V was pared by 0 bases and J by 7 bases, with 10 bases between. The CDR3 runs to 13 residues. Looked up from germline, CDR1 is GTSNPN and CDR2 is SVGIG (reference sequence). The DNA for the CDR3 is TGTGCCTGGAGTGTTCAGGGCGACCAGCCCCAGCATTTT. It is translated as CAWSVQGDQPQHF.

By sample fraction, this clonotype is medium-sized (0.01 to 0.1%). The chain combines TRBV12-3 or TRBV12-4 with TRBJ1-1; perhaps TRBD1 as D (5 bases). V gave up 7 bases and J gave up 5 bases, with 14 bases separating them. This CDR3 has 13 amino acids. The CDR3 sequence: CASTWGIRTEAFF. Written as DNA, the CDR3 is TGTGCCAGCACTTGGGGGATTCGGACTGAAGCTTTCTTT.

The table lists this clonotype with many counts. This chain uses TRBV28 with TRBJ1-2; D is ambiguous. The V gene's germline CDR1 is MDHEN and CDR2 SYDVKM. The CDR3 has 12 residues. The germline V and J ends were trimmed by 6 bases and 3 bases, with 8 bases remaining between them. The CDR3 is CASRAGDYGYTF. The DNA of the CDR3 is TGTGCCAGCAGGGCGGGTGACTATGGCTACACCTTC.

J is TRBJ2-5 and V is TRBV20-1; perhaps TRBD2 as D (6 bases). CDR3 length: 16 residues. The V gene's germline CDR1 is DFQATT and CDR2 SNEGSKA (reference sequence). The ends were cut back, 0 bases at V and 5 bases at J, with 19 bases in the middle. DNA of the CDR3: TGCAGTGCTAGAGATCCAGGTAGCGGTCAAGCGGAGACCCAGTACTTC. It codes for CSARDPGSGQAETQYF.

The sample holds many counts of this clonotype. The V gene is TRBV7-2, the J gene TRBJ1-5; 8 nucleotides align to TRBD1. The CDR3 spans 16 residues. J gave up 2 bases and V 5 bases, and 8 bases lay outside the gene matches. Germline loops: CDR1 SGHTA, CDR2 FQGNSA. CDR3 DNA: TGTGCCAGCAGCCTAACGACAGGGGCGGGCAATCAGCCCCAGCATTTT. This gives the protein CASSLTTGAGNQPQHF.

This clonotype was detected only a few times. The gene calls are TRBV4-2 and TRBJ1-3, with D possibly being TRBD1 (5 bases). This CDR3 contains 19 residues. Trimming pared 0 bases from V and 1 base from J, leaving 19 bases between. CDR1 is LGHNA and CDR2 is YNFKEQ in the germline V gene. In DNA, the CDR3 is TGTGCCAGCAGCCAAGATCGCCCCCTTCCGGGGGGTTCTGGAAACACCATATATTTT. It yields the protein CASSQDRPLPGGSGNTIYF.

This clonotype was detected ten times or more. The chain carries TRBV2 and TRBJ2-2; D might be TRBD1 (6 bases). V lost 6 bases and J 0 bases, leaving 11 bases between the germline ends. This CDR3 contains 15 residues. Germline CDR1 reads SNHLY; CDR2 reads FYNNEI. CDR3 protein: CASRGHSSNTGELFF. In DNA form, the CDR3 reads TGTGCCAGCAGGGGACACTCTTCGAACACCGGGGAGCTGTTTTTT.

The gene calls are TRBV28 and TRBJ1-2, with D perhaps TRBD1 (5 bases). Trimming cost V 5 bases and J 8 bases, with 9 bases left between them. Germline V CDR1 and CDR2: MDHEN, SYDVKM. The CDR3 totals 11 residues. In DNA form, the CDR3 reads TGTGCCAGCAGTATCGACAGCGGCTACACCTTC. It translates to CASSIDSGYTF.

Ten or more counts support this clonotype. The V and J genes are TRBV30 and TRBJ1-2, with 8 nucleotides matching TRBD1. Germline V gene lookup returns CDR1 GTSNPN and CDR2 SVGIG (reference sequence). There are 12 residues in the CDR3. V was clipped by 1 base and J by 10 bases; unmatched bases: 5. CDR3 sequence: CAWSATQGDYTF. The DNA for the CDR3 is TGTGCCTGGAGTGCCACACAGGGGGACTACACCTTC.

J is TRBJ2-7 and V is TRBV6-2 or TRBV6-3, with 10 bases that match TRBD2. The CDR3 has 14 residues. Germline loops: CDR1 MNHEY, CDR2 SVGEGT. The V gene end was trimmed by 5 bases and the J gene end by 4 bases; junction bases not matched to a gene: 5. The CDR3 bases are TGTGCCAGCAGTGCCGGGACTAGCGCTTACGAGCAGTACTTC. It specifies CASSAGTSAYEQYF.